These 18 T cell receptor beta chains were sequenced from one sample in a study of CD8 T cells in ankylosing spondylitis. TCRdb reanalysed the 5' RACE reads using MiXCR and keeps one entry per CDR3 protein. The sample contains 120,000 or so distinct CDR3 sequences, approximately 15% of which appear only once. The sequenced sample was blood, either unsorted or a sorted T cell fraction (not recorded which). These receptors all stem from a female donor with ankylosing spondylitis or in good health (not recorded which).

This chain joins TRBV6-2 or TRBV6-3 and TRBJ2-7; D unclear. The V end was cut by 7 bases, the J end by 2 bases, with 15 bases between. The CDR3 sequence is 14 residues long. Germline values: CDR1 MNHEY, CDR2 SVGEGT. The DNA for the CDR3 is TGTGCCAGCAATTCAGACCGGTTCCCCTACGAGCAGTACTTC. This sequence encodes CASNSDRFPYEQYF.

Comments on this clonotype: It is unclear where the CDR3 begins or ends on the DNA, so no DNA is shown, and the CDR3 is as TCRdb lists it. This chain joins TRBV7-5 and TRBJ2-5; TRBD1, the table's D call, was not compared with the DNA. TRBV7-5 is annotated as a pseudogene. Ends included, the CDR3 has 14 residues. Here the CDR3 reads CISVSPGRGYAQYF.

This clonotype was observed many times. The CDR3 spells CATQRADTQYF. In DNA, the CDR3 is TGTGCCACTCAGAGGGCAGATACGCAGTATTTT. The chain combines TRBV6-5 with TRBJ2-3; tentative D call: TRBD2 (5 bases). Per germline, CDR1 MNHEY and CDR2 SVGAGI. Between the trimmed V and J ends, which lost 10 bases and 4 bases, there was a span of 9 bases. The CDR3 has 11 amino acids.

This clonotype was counted between two and nine times. The chain is built from TRBV12-3 or TRBV12-4 and TRBJ2-3; 9 bases line up with TRBD1. V lost 6 bases to trimming and J lost 4 bases; unmatched junction nucleotides: 8. CDR3 size: 15 residues. The CDR3 loop reads CASRKEGQGSDTQYF. CDR3 nucleotides: TGTGCCAGCAGAAAGGAGGGACAGGGTTCAGATACGCAGTATTTT.

Many counts were recorded for this clonotype. The V gene is TRBV28, the J gene TRBJ2-3; TRBD2 matches 9 bases. The germline CDR1 and CDR2 sequences are MDHEN and SYDVKM. The length of the CDR3 is 18 residues. V trimming: 4 bases; J trimming: 1 base; junction bases outside the gene matches: 12. Written as DNA, the CDR3 is TGTGCCAGCAGTTCACAACCGACTAGCGGATACCGCACAGATACGCAGTATTTT. Translated, it gives CASSSQPTSGYRTDTQYF.

On this clonotype itself: Just one base apart from a much larger clone, this may be a read error. The chain uses TRBV4-1 and TRBJ1-1; D ambiguous. V was pared by 3 bases and J by 1 base, with 12 bases between. Germline CDR1 is MGHRA and CDR2 is YSYEKL. The CDR3 is 15 amino acids. This CDR3 reads CASSQRRGSNTEAFF. The CDR3 bases are TGCGCCAGCAGCCAGAGACGGGGATCGAACACTGAAGCTTTCTTT.

This rearrangement joins TRBV5-6 to TRBJ2-5; D not certain. This CDR3 region has 14 residues. V lost 0 bases to trimming and J lost 1 base, with 7 bases between them. From germline, CDR1 is SGHDT and CDR2 YYEEEE. Written as DNA, the CDR3 is TGTGCCAGCAGCTTGGGAGACTTCCAAGAGACCCAGTACTTC. Translating gives CASSLGDFQETQYF.

The chain links TRBV5-1 to TRBJ2-1; D may match TRBD1 or TRBD2 (5 bases each). V shed 2 bases and J shed 7 bases, with 16 bases lying between them. CDR3 size: 15 residues. Germline CDR1 is SGHRS and CDR2 is YFSETQ. The CDR3 sequence: CASSFRDPLGNEQFF. The CDR3 bases are TGCGCCAGCAGCTTCCGGGACCCCCTGGGGAATGAGCAGTTCTTC.

This clonotype has ten or more counts. This chain links TRBV24-1 with TRBJ2-5; 10 nucleotides align to TRBD1. This CDR3 has 18 amino acids. V was clipped by 2 bases and J by 1 base; unmatched bases: 9. Looked up from germline, CDR1 is KGHDR and CDR2 is SFDVKD. The CDR3 sequence is CATSDSPGTGDVQETQYF. DNA of the CDR3: TGTGCCACCAGTGATTCTCCCGGGACAGGGGATGTCCAAGAGACCCAGTACTTC.

This clonotype was picked up a small number of times. The CDR3 DNA follows: TGCGCCAGCAGCCCCCGGGGGGGAGGTACTGAAGCTTTCTTT. It translates to CASSPRGGGTEAFF. The chain is built from TRBV5-1 and TRBJ1-1, with D maybe TRBD1 (5 bases). The CDR3 length is 14 residues. The germline V gene encodes CDR1 SGHRS and CDR2 YFSETQ. V lost 4 bases to trimming and J lost 5 bases, with 15 bases between them.

The V call is TRBV5-1, the J call TRBJ2-2; TRBD1 is a possible D gene (6 bases). The CDR3 sequence is 16 residues long. CDR1 is SGHRS, CDR2 YFSETQ, per germline. The V and J ends lost 4 bases and 3 bases respectively, with 16 bases between them. In DNA, the CDR3 is TGCGCCAGCAGCGCGACAGGCCTTGGGGACACCGGGGAGCTGTTTTTT. Translating gives CASSATGLGDTGELFF. The complete variable domain, with remaining parts taken from reference TRBV5-1 and TRBJ2-2, reads KAGVTQTPRYLIKTRGQQVTLSCSPISGHRSVSWYQQTPGQGLQFLFEYFSETQRNKGNFPGRFSGRQFSNSRSEMNVSTLELGDSALYLCASSATGLGDTGELFFGEGSRLTVL.

This clonotype was seen more than once but under ten times. The chain employs TRBV5-1 and TRBJ1-2, with a tentative D call TRBD1 (6 bases). The CDR3 length is 14 residues. V was pared by 2 bases and J by 4 bases, with 12 bases between. Germline V lookup: CDR1 SGHRS, CDR2 YFSETQ. The CDR3 reads CASSFGGHGYGYTF. The CDR3, as DNA: TGCGCCAGCAGCTTCGGGGGGCACGGCTATGGCTACACCTTC.

The J gene is TRBJ2-2, the V gene TRBV5-1; perhaps TRBD1 as D (5 bases). The CDR3 length is 14 residues. Germline CDR1 SGHRS, CDR2 YFSETQ. V was clipped by 4 bases and J by 7 bases, with 14 bases between them. The CDR3 loop reads CASSAGQVNGELFF. In DNA, the CDR3 is TGCGCCAGCAGCGCCGGACAAGTAAACGGGGAGCTGTTTTTT.

In the case of this clonotype: A much larger clone lies one base from this, so it may be a read error. The V call is TRBV5-1, the J call TRBJ2-3; no reliable D call. This CDR3 is 15 amino acids long. Germline-derived CDR1 and CDR2 are SGHRS and YFSETQ. CDR3 sequence: CVSSLEGANTDTQYF. CDR3 coding DNA: TGCGTCAGCAGCTTGGAAGGAGCCAACACAGATACGCAGTATTTT.

This clonotype was detected ten times or more. The V call is TRBV11-2, the J call TRBJ1-1; 7 bases agree with TRBD1. CDR3 length: 18 residues. Germline V gene sequence: CDR1 SGHAT, CDR2 FQNNGV. J lost 4 bases, V lost 7 bases, and 21 bases had no gene match. This CDR3 is CASKDASQGGGGSTEAFF. The CDR3 DNA reads as TGTGCCAGCAAAGACGCTTCCCAGGGGGGGGGCGGTAGCACTGAAGCTTTCTTT.

This clonotype was detected ten times or more. CDR3 nucleotides: TGCGCCAGCAGCACGGGGGGGGTCGAGACCCAGTACTTC. It encodes CASSTGGVETQYF. This rearrangement joins TRBV5-1 to TRBJ2-5, with 8 bases identical to TRBD2. The CDR3 contains 13 residues. V shed 4 bases, J shed 5 bases, and the junction held 4 bases outside the gene matches. The germline V gene encodes CDR1 SGHRS and CDR2 YFSETQ.

The table lists this clonotype with many counts. The genes are TRBV19 and TRBJ2-5, with D possibly being TRBD1 (7 bases). V shed 5 bases and J shed 4 bases, with 11 bases lying between them. Per the germline V gene, CDR1 is LNHDA and CDR2 is SQIVND (reference sequence). This CDR3 contains 13 residues. CDR3 bases: TGTGCCAGTAGTCGGGGGACAGCAGAGACCCAGTACTTC. Amino acid sequence: CASSRGTAETQYF.

This clonotype was found many times. The chain couples TRBV5-1 to TRBJ1-1; 11 nucleotides agree with TRBD1. J gave up 5 bases and V 0 bases, and 3 bases lay outside the gene matches. CDR1 and CDR2 (germline): SGHRS, YFSETQ. The CDR3 contains 15 residues. CDR3 bases: TGCGCCAGCAGCTTGGGGGACAGGGGGGTTACTGAAGCTTTCTTT. Its protein product is CASSLGDRGVTEAFF.